Listed below are T cell receptor beta chains from one sample, sequenced in a study of blood T cell repertoires in COVID-19. The method was immunoSEQ multiplex PCR; TCRdb's version includes in-frame clones alone and lacks a portion of them. Found here are 100,000 to 150,000 clones, roughly 88% of them singletons; the top ten hold about 0.9%. Sequencing was done on a sample of peripheral blood. The receptors were gathered from a woman between 45 and 60 years old with active or convalescent COVID-19. Both conserved end residues are part of each CDR3. D genes are given only for firm matches. Expanded clones are given a class, and other clones once, few, many or no size at all.

V	J	D	size	CDR3	DNA
TRBV30	TRBJ2-3	TRBD2	NA	CAVLLAGALDTQYF	TGTGCCGTTCTACTAGCGGGAGCCTTGGATACGCAGTATTTT
TRBV5-5	TRBJ2-5	TRBD2	NA	CASSSSSGRGQETQYF	TGTGCCAGCAGCTCATCTAGCGGGAGGGGACAAGAGACCCAGTACTTC
TRBV2	TRBJ2-2	NA	NA	CASSGIGQSNTGELFF	TGTGCCAGCAGTGGAATCGGACAGTCGAACACCGGGGAGCTGTTTTTT
TRBV6-5	TRBJ1-2	TRBD1	NA	CASSWDSLRGYTF	TGTGCCAGCAGTTGGGACAGTCTTCGGGGCTACACCTTC
TRBV18	TRBJ2-5	TRBD2	NA	CASSPAGGSETQYF	TGTGCCAGCTCACCGGCGGGAGGAAGTGAGACCCAGTACTTC
TRBV30	TRBJ2-2	NA	NA	CAWSVLSNTGELFF	TGTGCCTGGAGTGTACTCTCGAACACCGGGGAGCTGTTTTTT
TRBV7-8	TRBJ2-2	NA	NA	CASSLAAGGTGELFF	TGTGCCAGCAGCTTAGCAGCGGGTGGGACCGGGGAGCTGTTTTTT
TRBV14	TRBJ2-2	NA	NA	CASRIWAGVGGELFF	TGTGCCAGCAGGATTTGGGCAGGGGTAGGCGGGGAGCTGTTTTTT
TRBV5-1	TRBJ2-5	TRBD2	NA	CASSLQLAGGPETQYF	TGCGCCAGCAGCTTACAACTAGCGGGAGGGCCAGAGACCCAGTACTTC
TRBV4-2	TRBJ2-2	TRBD2	NA	CASSQVLLAVTGELFF	TGTGCCAGCAGCCAAGTGCTCCTAGCGGTCACCGGGGAGCTGTTTTTT
TRBV28	TRBJ1-1	NA	few	CASSSQARLEAFF	TGTGCCAGCAGTTCTCAGGCGCGCCTTGAAGCTTTCTTT
TRBV19	TRBJ1-1	NA	once	CASSRGSPEAFF	TGTGCCAGTTCCCGTGGCAGTCCTGAAGCTTTCTTT
TRBV15	TRBJ1-5	TRBD1	NA	CATSRLIDRGNQPQHF	TGTGCCACCAGCAGACTAATCGACAGGGGCAATCAGCCCCAGCATTTT
TRBV6-2/TRBV6-3	TRBJ2-5	NA	NA	CASSSPSYPRETQYF	TGTGCCAGCAGTTCCCCTAGCTACCCAAGGGAGACCCAGTACTTC
TRBV6-9	TRBJ1-2	TRBD1	once	CASSYLADRGRTEYGYTF	TGTGCCAGCAGTTATTTGGCGGACAGGGGCCGTACTGAATATGGCTACACCTTC
TRBV9	TRBJ2-3	NA	NA	CASSGDTDTQYF	TGTGCCAGCAGCGGAGACACAGATACGCAGTATTTT
TRBV7-9	TRBJ2-2	NA	NA	CASSFHTRGWLNTGELFF	TGTGCCAGCAGCTTTCATACTCGGGGATGGCTCAACACCGGGGAGCTGTTTTTT
TRBV5-6	TRBJ2-2	NA	NA	CASSGRVNTGELFF	TGTGCCAGCAGCGGCAGGGTCAACACCGGGGAGCTGTTTTTT
TRBV3-1/TRBV3-2	TRBJ1-1	NA	NA	CASSQAPVGAATEAFF	TGTGCCAGCAGCCAAGCCCCCGTGGGGGCGGCCACTGAAGCTTTCTTT
TRBV18	TRBJ2-6	TRBD1	NA	CASSQRQGSSGANVLTF	TGTGCCAGCTCACAGAGACAGGGAAGCTCTGGGGCCAACGTCCTGACTTTC
TRBV10-3	TRBJ2-2	TRBD2	NA	CAIKVALAGVGTGELFF	TGTGCCATCAAAGTTGCCCTAGCGGGAGTGGGCACCGGGGAGCTGTTTTTT
TRBV3-1/TRBV3-2	TRBJ2-1	TRBD1	NA	CASSQGDSRDNEQFF	TGTGCCAGCAGCCAAGGGGACAGTCGGGACAATGAGCAGTTCTTC
TRBV5-6	TRBJ2-3	NA	NA	CASSSTLGPQYF	TGTGCCAGCAGCTCTACGCTTGGGCCGCAGTATTTT
TRBV6-2/TRBV6-3	TRBJ1-2	TRBD1	once	CASSYSLSRTGTNYGYTF	TGTGCCAGCAGTTACTCGCTTAGTAGGACAGGGACCAACTATGGCTACACCTTC
TRBV6-5	TRBJ1-2	TRBD1	NA	CASSPPGQLIYGYTF	TGTGCCAGCAGCCCCCCGGGACAGTTGATCTATGGCTACACCTTC
TRBV7-2	TRBJ1-1	NA	NA	CASNAHAEAFF	TGTGCCAGCAACGCGCACGCGGAAGCTTTCTTT
TRBV5-1	TRBJ2-1	NA	NA	CASSLNLATYNEQFF	TGCGCCAGCAGCTTGAACCTAGCGACTTACAATGAGCAGTTCTTC
TRBV10-3	TRBJ1-1	NA	NA	CASLQAMNTEAFF	TGTGCCAGCTTACAGGCGATGAACACTGAAGCTTTCTTT
TRBV2	TRBJ2-1	NA	NA	CASRGAYHNEQFF	TGTGCCAGCAGGGGGGCCTATCACAATGAGCAGTTCTTC
TRBV28	TRBJ2-5	NA	NA	CASSKAGVLVETQYF	TGTGCCAGCAGTAAAGCAGGGGTCCTAGTAGAGACCCAGTACTTC
TRBV27	TRBJ2-5	TRBD1	NA	CASSRDRGGETQYF	TGTGCCAGCAGTCGTGACAGGGGGGGAGAGACCCAGTACTTC
TRBV11-3	TRBJ2-2	NA	NA	CASSLRQGVGIGELFF	TGTGCCAGCAGCCTTCGTCAGGGCGTAGGAATCGGGGAGCTGTTTTTT
TRBV6-2/TRBV6-3	TRBJ2-2	TRBD2	NA	CASSGGAQSKAGELFF	TGTGCCAGCAGCGGGGGGGCACAGAGCAAGGCCGGGGAGCTGTTTTTT
TRBV30	TRBJ2-1	NA	NA	CAWSSAYNEQFF	TGTGCCTGGAGTTCAGCCTACAATGAGCAGTTCTTC
TRBV27	TRBJ2-3	TRBD2	NA	CASGRAGGYTDTQYF	TGTGCCAGTGGTAGAGCGGGGGGGTACACAGATACGCAGTATTTT
TRBV9	TRBJ2-3	NA	NA	CASSVAPGGTDTQYF	TGTGCCAGCAGCGTAGCCCCAGGGGGCACAGATACGCAGTATTTT
TRBV25-1	TRBJ1-6	NA	NA	CASMGAGVPSPLHF	TGTGCCAGCATGGGGGCAGGGGTACCATCACCCCTCCACTTT
TRBV9	TRBJ2-5	TRBD2	NA	CASSVGGSSRETQYF	TGTGCCAGCAGCGTGGGCGGGAGTTCACGAGAGACCCAGTACTTC
TRBV3-1/TRBV3-2	TRBJ2-7	TRBD2	NA	CASSPGLAGNEQYF	TGTGCCAGCAGCCCAGGACTAGCGGGGAACGAGCAGTACTTC
TRBV6-6	TRBJ1-5	TRBD1	few	CASATRTGSNQPQHF	TGTGCCAGCGCCACTCGGACAGGTAGCAATCAGCCCCAGCATTTT
TRBV6-2/TRBV6-3	TRBJ2-5	NA	once	CASSHSGTGLIETQYF	TGTGCCAGCAGTCATAGCGGAACAGGATTGATAGAGACCCAGTACTTC
TRBV27	TRBJ2-3	TRBD2	NA	CASRNIAGGPGDTQYF	TGTGCCAGCAGAAACATAGCGGGAGGGCCGGGAGATACGCAGTATTTT
TRBV2	TRBJ2-3	NA	once	CASSEGYSSADTQYF	TGTGCCAGCAGTGAAGGATACAGTTCTGCAGATACGCAGTATTTT
TRBV28	TRBJ1-1	TRBD1	NA	CASKEGGLDTEAFF	TGTGCCAGCAAGGAAGGGGGCTTGGACACTGAAGCTTTCTTT
TRBV7-9	TRBJ1-1	TRBD1	NA	CASSPTTGSGTEAFF	TGTGCCAGCAGCCCCACGACAGGGAGTGGCACTGAAGCTTTCTTT
TRBV7-9	TRBJ2-5	TRBD1	NA	CASSLGMGQGQETQYF	TGTGCCAGCAGCTTGGGCATGGGACAGGGACAAGAGACCCAGTACTTC
TRBV7-9	TRBJ2-5	NA	once	CASSLVTGETQYF	TGTGCCAGCAGCTTAGTTACAGGAGAGACCCAGTACTTC
TRBV30	TRBJ1-4	NA	NA	CACTKPGGGIEKLFF	TGTGCCTGCACAAAGCCGGGAGGAGGAATTGAAAAACTGTTTTTT
TRBV7-9	TRBJ1-4	NA	NA	CASSLDPVGGNEKLFF	TGTGCCAGCAGCTTAGACCCGGTAGGCGGGAATGAAAAACTGTTTTTT
TRBV5-6	TRBJ2-7	NA	NA	CASSVYNEQYF	TGTGCCAGCAGCGTTTATAACGAGCAGTACTTC
TRBV29-1	TRBJ2-3	NA	once	CSVGANTDTQYF	TGCAGCGTGGGGGCCAACACAGATACGCAGTATTTT
TRBV29-1	TRBJ2-1	NA	NA	CSADYSLRNEQFF	TGCAGCGCCGACTACTCTCTTCGGAATGAGCAGTTCTTC
TRBV19	TRBJ2-2	TRBD1	NA	CASSRGQVTGELFF	TGTGCCAGTAGCAGGGGGCAGGTCACCGGGGAGCTGTTTTTT